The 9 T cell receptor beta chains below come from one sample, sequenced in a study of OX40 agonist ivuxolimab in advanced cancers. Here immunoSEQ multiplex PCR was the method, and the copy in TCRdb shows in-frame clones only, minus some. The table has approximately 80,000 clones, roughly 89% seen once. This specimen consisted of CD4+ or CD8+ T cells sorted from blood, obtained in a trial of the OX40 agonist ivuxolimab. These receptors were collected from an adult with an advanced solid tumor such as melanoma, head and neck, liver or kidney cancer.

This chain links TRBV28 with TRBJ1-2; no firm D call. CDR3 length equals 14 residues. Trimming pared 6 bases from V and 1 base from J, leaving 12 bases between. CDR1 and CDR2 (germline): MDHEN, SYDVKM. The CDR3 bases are TGTGCCAGCAGCCGTTCTGGATATAACTATGGCTACACCTTC. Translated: CASSRSGYNYGYTF.

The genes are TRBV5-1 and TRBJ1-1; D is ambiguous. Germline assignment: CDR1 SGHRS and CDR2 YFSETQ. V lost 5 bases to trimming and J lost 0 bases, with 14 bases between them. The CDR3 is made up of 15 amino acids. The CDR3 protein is CASSLIGYVNTEAFF. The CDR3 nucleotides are TGCGCCAGCAGTCTAATTGGGTATGTGAACACTGAAGCTTTCTTT.

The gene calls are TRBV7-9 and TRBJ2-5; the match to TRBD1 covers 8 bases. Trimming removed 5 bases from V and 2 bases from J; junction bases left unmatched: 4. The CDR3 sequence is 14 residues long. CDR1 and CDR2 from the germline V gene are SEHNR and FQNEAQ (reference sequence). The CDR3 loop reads CASSTGQGQETQYF. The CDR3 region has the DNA TGTGCCAGCAGCACCGGACAGGGTCAAGAGACCCAGTACTTC.

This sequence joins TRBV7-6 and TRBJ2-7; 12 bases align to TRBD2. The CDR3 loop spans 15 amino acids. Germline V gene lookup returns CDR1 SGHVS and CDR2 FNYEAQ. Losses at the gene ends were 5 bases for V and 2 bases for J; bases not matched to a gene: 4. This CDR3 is CASSALAGGPYEQYF. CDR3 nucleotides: TGTGCCAGCAGCGCACTAGCGGGAGGACCCTACGAGCAGTACTTC.

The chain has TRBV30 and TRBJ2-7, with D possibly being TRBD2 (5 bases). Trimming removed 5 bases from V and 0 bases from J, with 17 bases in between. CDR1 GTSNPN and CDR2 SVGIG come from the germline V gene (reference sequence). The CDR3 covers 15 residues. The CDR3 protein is CAWGRPGGSSYEQYF. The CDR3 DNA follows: TGTGCCTGGGGGAGACCCGGCGGCAGCTCCTACGAGCAGTACTTC.

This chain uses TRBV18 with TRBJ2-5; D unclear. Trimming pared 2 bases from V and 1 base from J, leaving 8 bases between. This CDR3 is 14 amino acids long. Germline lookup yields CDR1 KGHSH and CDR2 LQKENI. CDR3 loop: CASSPSQVQETQYF. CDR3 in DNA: TGTGCCAGCTCACCATCCCAGGTCCAAGAGACCCAGTACTTC.

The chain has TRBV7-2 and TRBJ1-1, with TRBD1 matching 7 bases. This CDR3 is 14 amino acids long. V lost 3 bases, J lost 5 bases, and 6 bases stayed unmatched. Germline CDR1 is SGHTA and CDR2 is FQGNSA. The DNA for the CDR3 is TGTGCCAGCAGCTTCATTGGACAGGCGACTGAAGCTTTCTTT. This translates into CASSFIGQATEAFF.

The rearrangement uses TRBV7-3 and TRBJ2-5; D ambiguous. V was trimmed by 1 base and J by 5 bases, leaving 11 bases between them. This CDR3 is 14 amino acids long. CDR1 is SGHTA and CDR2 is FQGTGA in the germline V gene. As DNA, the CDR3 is TGTGCCAGCAGCTTAAAGGCAGGAAGGGAGACCCAGTACTTC. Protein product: CASSLKAGRETQYF.

Here the CDR3 reads CASSIGVGTEAFF. The DNA for the CDR3 is TGTGCCAGTAGTATAGGAGTCGGCACTGAAGCTTTCTTT. The chain carries TRBV19 and TRBJ1-1; D uncertain. The CDR3 extends over 13 amino acids. V dropped 1 base and J dropped 4 bases, with 7 bases sitting between them. Per the germline V gene, CDR1 is LNHDA and CDR2 is SQIVND (reference sequence).